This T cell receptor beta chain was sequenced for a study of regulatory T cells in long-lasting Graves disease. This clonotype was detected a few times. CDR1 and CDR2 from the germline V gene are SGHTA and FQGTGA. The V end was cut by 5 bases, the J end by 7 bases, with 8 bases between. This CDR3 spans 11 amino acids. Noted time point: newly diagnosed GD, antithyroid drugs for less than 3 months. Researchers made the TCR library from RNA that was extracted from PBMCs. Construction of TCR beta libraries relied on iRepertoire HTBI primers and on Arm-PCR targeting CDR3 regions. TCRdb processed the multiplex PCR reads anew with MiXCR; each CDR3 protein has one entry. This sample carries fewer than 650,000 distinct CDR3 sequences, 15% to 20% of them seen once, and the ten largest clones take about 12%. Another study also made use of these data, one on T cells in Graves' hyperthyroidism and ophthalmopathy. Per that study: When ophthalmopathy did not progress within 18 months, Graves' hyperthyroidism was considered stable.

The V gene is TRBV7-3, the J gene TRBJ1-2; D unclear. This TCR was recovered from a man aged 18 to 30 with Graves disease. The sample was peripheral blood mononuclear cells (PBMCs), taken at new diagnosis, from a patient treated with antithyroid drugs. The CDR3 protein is CASSPTSGYTF. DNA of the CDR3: TGTGCCAGCAGCCCCACGTCTGGCTACACCTTC.